This is a list of T cell receptor beta chains from one sample in a study of blood T cell repertoires in COVID-19. Measured with immunoSEQ multiplex PCR; TCRdb has only the in-frame clones, and not every one. The sample carries 200,000 to 300,000 clones, under 85% recorded once. The sequencing input was peripheral blood. The receptor set was obtained from a man in his thirties or forties who had recovered from COVID-19. CDR3s include the opening cysteine and the closing phenylalanine or tryptophan. D genes are given only for firm matches. Size is omitted from some rows. Given values are once, few, many or a class for expanded clones.

v_gene: TRBV10-3
d_gene: -
abundance: few
len: 12
j_gene: TRBJ1-5
CDR3aa: CAISDVDQPQHF
CDR3nt: TGTGCCATCAGTGACGTCGATCAGCCCCAGCATTTT

v_gene: TRBV10-3
d_gene: TRBD2
abundance: -
len: 17
j_gene: TRBJ2-3
CDR3aa: CAISESKSSGRADTQYF
CDR3nt: TGTGCCATCAGTGAGTCGAAGAGTAGCGGGAGGGCAGATACGCAGTATTTT

v_gene: TRBV5-1
d_gene: -
abundance: once
len: 13
j_gene: TRBJ1-1
CDR3aa: CASSLLEDTEAFF
CDR3nt: TGCGCCAGCAGCTTGCTGGAGGACACTGAAGCTTTCTTT

v_gene: TRBV5-1
d_gene: TRBD1
abundance: -
len: 15
j_gene: TRBJ1-4
CDR3aa: CASGTGLSEGEKLFF
CDR3nt: TGCGCCAGCGGGACAGGGCTTTCGGAGGGGGAAAAACTGTTTTTT

v_gene: TRBV5-1
d_gene: -
abundance: -
len: 13
j_gene: TRBJ1-2
CDR3aa: CASRVPGDYGYTF
CDR3nt: TGCGCCAGCAGGGTCCCAGGTGACTATGGCTACACCTTC

v_gene: TRBV25-1
d_gene: TRBD2
abundance: -
len: 16
j_gene: TRBJ2-3
CDR3aa: CASSEGLAWGTDTQYF
CDR3nt: TGTGCCAGCAGTGAAGGACTAGCGTGGGGCACAGATACGCAGTATTTT

v_gene: TRBV5-1
d_gene: -
abundance: -
len: 15
j_gene: TRBJ1-4
CDR3aa: CASSLAPGVNEKLFF
CDR3nt: TGCGCCAGCAGCTTGGCCCCGGGGGTAAATGAAAAACTGTTTTTT

v_gene: TRBV5-1
d_gene: -
abundance: -
len: 14
j_gene: TRBJ2-1
CDR3aa: CASTLPQVANEQFF
CDR3nt: TGCGCCAGCACCCTCCCACAGGTGGCTAATGAGCAGTTCTTC

v_gene: TRBV2
d_gene: -
abundance: -
len: 15
j_gene: TRBJ2-5
CDR3aa: CASSWTDQYQETQYF
CDR3nt: TGTGCCAGCAGTTGGACAGACCAATACCAAGAGACCCAGTACTTC

v_gene: TRBV27
d_gene: -
abundance: few
len: 15
j_gene: TRBJ2-7
CDR3aa: CASSLRGTSFYEQYF
CDR3nt: TGTGCCAGCAGTTTACGGGGAACTAGCTTCTACGAGCAGTACTTC

v_gene: TRBV28
d_gene: -
abundance: -
len: 15
j_gene: TRBJ2-1
CDR3aa: CASSSAAAGNNEQFF
CDR3nt: TGTGCCAGCAGTTCGGCGGCGGCGGGGAACAATGAGCAGTTCTTC

v_gene: TRBV5-6
d_gene: -
abundance: -
len: 14
j_gene: TRBJ1-3
CDR3aa: CASSSLPGGNTIYF
CDR3nt: TGTGCCAGCAGCTCCCTTCCCGGTGGAAACACCATATATTTT

v_gene: TRBV5-4
d_gene: TRBD1
abundance: few
len: 13
j_gene: TRBJ2-7
CDR3aa: CASSVDRRDEQYF
CDR3nt: TGTGCCAGCAGCGTGGACAGGCGCGACGAGCAGTACTTC

v_gene: TRBV9
d_gene: -
abundance: -
len: 15
j_gene: TRBJ1-3
CDR3aa: CASSAGEGAGNTIYF
CDR3nt: TGTGCCAGCAGCGCGGGGGAGGGTGCTGGAAACACCATATATTTT

v_gene: TRBV5-1
d_gene: TRBD1
abundance: -
len: 15
j_gene: TRBJ1-6
CDR3aa: CASSLVQGNNSPLHF
CDR3nt: TGCGCCAGCAGCTTGGTACAGGGGAATAATTCACCCCTCCACTTT

v_gene: TRBV3-1/TRBV3-2
d_gene: TRBD1
abundance: -
len: 15
j_gene: TRBJ1-2
CDR3aa: CASSHRDRGRDGYTF
CDR3nt: TGTGCCAGCAGCCACCGGGACAGGGGGCGCGATGGCTACACCTTC